This TCR beta chain stems from a study of cytomegalovirus exposure and HLA in healthy donors. About the study: Unique TCRs from HLA-typed donors, roughly 87 million of them, were held in an early data release.

Germline values: CDR1 LGHNA, CDR2 YNFKEQ. V dropped 5 bases and J dropped 4; count of bases not matched to a gene: 13. The CDR3 sequence is 17 residues long. Vbeta (60) and Jbeta (13) primers were used in the PCR. The method was immunoSEQ multiplex PCR; TCRdb's version includes in-frame clones alone and lacks a portion of them. In the table there are some 130,000 clones, just under 80% of which are singletons. The TCR comes from a man aged 25-45 years in good health. The sequencing sample was made of PBMCs. The J gene is TRBJ1-5, the V gene TRBV4-2; 8 bases agree with TRBD1. The CDR3 DNA is TGTGCCAGCAGCGACCTGGAGGCAGGGGGCTTTAATCAGCCCCAGCATTTT. It is translated as CASSDLEAGGFNQPQHF.